The entry that follows covers one TCR beta chain sequence. Its target is unknown. This entry comes from a study of cytomegalovirus exposure and HLA in healthy donors. Study context: An earlier analysis found 110 million or so unique TCR beta sequences from 150 million to 200 million T cells. Study-level points and caveats: In an earlier analysis, in several hundred donors, most V segments appeared productive either ~87% or ~30% of the time.

This PCR relied on a set of 60 Vbeta primers and 13 Jbeta primers. Libraries were prepared by immunoSEQ multiplex PCR; TCRdb keeps only in-frame clonotypes and omits some of them. The data show about 200,000 clones, 80% to 85% seen once. The ends lost 6 bases at V and 3 bases at J; junction bases unmatched: 14. CDR1 MDHEN and CDR2 SYDVKM come from the germline V gene. The CDR3 runs to 18 residues. This TCR was sampled from a woman in her fifties or sixties in good health and CMV-seropositive. The gene calls are TRBV28 and TRBJ2-2; 9 nucleotides match TRBD2. The material sequenced was PBMCs. Here the CDR3 reads CASSPPGLANRDTGELFF. The CDR3, as DNA: TGTGCCAGCAGCCCTCCGGGACTAGCAAATAGGGACACCGGGGAGCTGTTTTTT.